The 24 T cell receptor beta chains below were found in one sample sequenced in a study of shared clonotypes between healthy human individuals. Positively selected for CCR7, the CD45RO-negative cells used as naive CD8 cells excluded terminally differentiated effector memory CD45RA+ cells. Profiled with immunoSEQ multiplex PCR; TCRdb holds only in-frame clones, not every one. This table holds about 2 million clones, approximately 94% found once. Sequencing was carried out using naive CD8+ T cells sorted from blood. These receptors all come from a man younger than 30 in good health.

The CDR3 DNA reads as TGTGCCAGCAGTTTTAACAGGGCGAGCATTTATGGCTACACCTTC. Encoded protein: CASSFNRASIYGYTF. The chain is built from TRBV27 and TRBJ1-2; possibly TRBD1 for D (6 bases). The CDR3 is 15 amino acids. Germline V gene lookup returns CDR1 MNHEY and CDR2 SMNVEV (reference sequence). The V end lost 3 bases, the J end lost 5 bases, and 16 bases lay between the germline ends.

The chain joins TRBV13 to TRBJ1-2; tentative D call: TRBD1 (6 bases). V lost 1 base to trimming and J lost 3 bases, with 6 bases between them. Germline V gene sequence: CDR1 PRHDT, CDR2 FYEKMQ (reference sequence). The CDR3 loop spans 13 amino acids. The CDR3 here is CASSLAGDYGYTF. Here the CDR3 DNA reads TGTGCCAGCAGCTTAGCAGGGGACTATGGCTACACCTTC.

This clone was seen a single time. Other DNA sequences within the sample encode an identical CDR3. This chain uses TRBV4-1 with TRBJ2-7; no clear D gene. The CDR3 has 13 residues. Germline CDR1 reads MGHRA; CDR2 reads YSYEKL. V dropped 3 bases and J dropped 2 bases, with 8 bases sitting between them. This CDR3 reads CASSQALTYEQYF. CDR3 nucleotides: TGCGCCAGCAGCCAGGCGCTTACCTACGAGCAGTACTTC.

CDR3 in DNA: TGTGCCTCTCAGGGGGAAGGATTCACAGATACGCAGTATTTT. Its translation is CASQGEGFTDTQYF. This sequence joins TRBV2 and TRBJ2-3; 7 nucleotides match TRBD1. Germline loops: CDR1 SNHLY, CDR2 FYNNEI. The V gene end was trimmed by 11 bases and the J gene end by 2 bases; junction bases not matched to a gene: 10. This CDR3 spans 14 amino acids.

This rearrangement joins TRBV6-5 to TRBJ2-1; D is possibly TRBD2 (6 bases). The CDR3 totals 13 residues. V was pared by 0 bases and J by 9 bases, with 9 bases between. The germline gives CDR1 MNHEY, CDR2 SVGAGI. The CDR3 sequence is CASSYSGRSEQFF. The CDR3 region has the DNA TGTGCCAGCAGTTACTCAGGGAGGTCTGAGCAGTTCTTC.

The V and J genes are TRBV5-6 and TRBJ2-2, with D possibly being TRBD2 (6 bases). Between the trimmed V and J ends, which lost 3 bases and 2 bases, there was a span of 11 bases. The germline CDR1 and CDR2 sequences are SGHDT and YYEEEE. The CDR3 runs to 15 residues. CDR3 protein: CASSYGTPNTGELFF. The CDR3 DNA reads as TGTGCCAGCAGCTACGGGACTCCTAACACCGGGGAGCTGTTTTTT.

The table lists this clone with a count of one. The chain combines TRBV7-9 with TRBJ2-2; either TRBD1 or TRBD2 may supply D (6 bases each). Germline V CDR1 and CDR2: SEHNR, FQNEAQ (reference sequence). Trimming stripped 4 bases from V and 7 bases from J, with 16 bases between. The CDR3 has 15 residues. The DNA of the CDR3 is TGTGCCAGCAGCTACGGTGGGGGGCCCCACGGGGAGCTGTTTTTT. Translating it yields CASSYGGGPHGELFF.

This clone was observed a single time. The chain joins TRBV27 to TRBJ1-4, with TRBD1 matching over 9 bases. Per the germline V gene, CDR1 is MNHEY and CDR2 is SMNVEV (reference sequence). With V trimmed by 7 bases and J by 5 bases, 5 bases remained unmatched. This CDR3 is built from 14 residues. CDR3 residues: CASTAQGANEKLFF. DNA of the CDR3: TGTGCCAGCACTGCACAGGGGGCAAATGAAAAACTGTTTTTT.

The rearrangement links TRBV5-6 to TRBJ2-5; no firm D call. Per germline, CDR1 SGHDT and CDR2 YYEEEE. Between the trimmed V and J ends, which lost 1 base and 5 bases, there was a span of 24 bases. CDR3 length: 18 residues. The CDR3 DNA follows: TGTGCCAGCAGCTTGTCTTATAGAGAGGCCCCAATGATGGAGACCCAGTACTTC. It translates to CASSLSYREAPMMETQYF. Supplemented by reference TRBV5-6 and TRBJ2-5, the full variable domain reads DAGVTQSPTHLIKTRGQQVTLRCSPKSGHDTVSWYQQALGQGPQFIFQYYEEEERQRGNFPDRFSGHQFPNYSSELNVNALLLGDSALYLCASSLSYREAPMMETQYFGPGTRLLVL.

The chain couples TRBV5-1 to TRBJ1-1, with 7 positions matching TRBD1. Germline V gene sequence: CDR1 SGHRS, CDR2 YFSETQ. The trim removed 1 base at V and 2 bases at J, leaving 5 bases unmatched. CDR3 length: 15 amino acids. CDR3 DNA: TGCGCCAGCAGCTTGTGGCAGGGGGGAAACACTGAAGCTTTCTTT. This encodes CASSLWQGGNTEAFF.

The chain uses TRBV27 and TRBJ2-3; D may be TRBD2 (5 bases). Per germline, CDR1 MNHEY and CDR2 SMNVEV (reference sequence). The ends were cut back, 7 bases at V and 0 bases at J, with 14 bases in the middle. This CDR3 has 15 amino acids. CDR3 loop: CASTLRVSSTDTQYF. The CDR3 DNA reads TGTGCCAGCACCCTGCGGGTTTCTAGCACAGATACGCAGTATTTT.

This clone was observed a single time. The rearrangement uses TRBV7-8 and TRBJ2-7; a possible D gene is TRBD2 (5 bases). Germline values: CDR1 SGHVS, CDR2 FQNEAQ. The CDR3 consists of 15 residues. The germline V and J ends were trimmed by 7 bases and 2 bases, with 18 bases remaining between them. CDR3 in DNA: TGTGCCAGCAAAAGTTCGGACTCCCAGCCCTACGAGCAGTACTTC. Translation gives CASKSSDSQPYEQYF.

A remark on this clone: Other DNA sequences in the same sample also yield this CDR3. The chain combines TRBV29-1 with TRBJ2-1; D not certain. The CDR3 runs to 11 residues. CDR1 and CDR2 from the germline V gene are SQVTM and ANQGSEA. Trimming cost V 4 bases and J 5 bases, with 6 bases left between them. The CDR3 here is CSVGGDNEQFF. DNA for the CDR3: TGCAGCGTTGGGGGTGACAATGAGCAGTTCTTC.

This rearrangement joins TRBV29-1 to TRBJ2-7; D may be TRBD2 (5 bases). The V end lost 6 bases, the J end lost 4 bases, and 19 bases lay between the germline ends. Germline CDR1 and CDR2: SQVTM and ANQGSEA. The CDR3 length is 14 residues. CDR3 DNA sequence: TGCAGCGTGGGCGGAATGGGGAGAGGATACGAGCAGTACTTC. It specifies CSVGGMGRGYEQYF.

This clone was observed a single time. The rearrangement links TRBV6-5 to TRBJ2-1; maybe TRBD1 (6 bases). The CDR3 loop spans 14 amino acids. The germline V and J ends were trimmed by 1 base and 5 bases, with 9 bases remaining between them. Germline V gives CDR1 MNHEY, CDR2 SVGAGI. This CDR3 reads CASSYFRGNNEQFF. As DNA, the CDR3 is TGTGCCAGCAGTTACTTCAGGGGTAACAATGAGCAGTTCTTC.

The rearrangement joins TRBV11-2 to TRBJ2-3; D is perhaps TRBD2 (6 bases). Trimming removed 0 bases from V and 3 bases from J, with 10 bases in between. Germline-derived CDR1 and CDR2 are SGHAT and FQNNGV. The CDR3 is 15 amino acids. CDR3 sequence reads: CASSLEWGETDTQYF. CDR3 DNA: TGTGCCAGCAGCTTAGAATGGGGGGAGACAGATACGCAGTATTTT.

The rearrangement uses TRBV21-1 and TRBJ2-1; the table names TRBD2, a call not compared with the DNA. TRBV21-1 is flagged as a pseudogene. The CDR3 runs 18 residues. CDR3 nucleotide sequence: TGTGCCAGCAGCAAATCTGTGACTAGCGATAGCTCCTACAATGAGCAGTTCTTC. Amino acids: CASSKSVTSDSSYNEQFF.

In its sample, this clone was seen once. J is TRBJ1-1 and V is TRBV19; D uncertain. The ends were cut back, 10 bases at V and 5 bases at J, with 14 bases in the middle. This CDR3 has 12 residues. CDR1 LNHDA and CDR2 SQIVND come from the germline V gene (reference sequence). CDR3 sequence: CATKDGKTEAFF. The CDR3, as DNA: TGTGCCACCAAGGACGGGAAGACTGAAGCTTTCTTT.

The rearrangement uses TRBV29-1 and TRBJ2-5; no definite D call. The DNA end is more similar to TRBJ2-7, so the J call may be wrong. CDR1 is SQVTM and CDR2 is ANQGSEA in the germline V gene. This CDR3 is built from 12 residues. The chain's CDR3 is CSVEDHGYEQYF. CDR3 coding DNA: TGCAGCGTTGAAGATCACGGCTACGAGCAGTACTTC.

The DNA for the CDR3 is TGTGCCAGCAGCACTCTAGCGGGAGGCTTCACAGATACGCAGTATTTT. Its protein is CASSTLAGGFTDTQYF. The V and J genes are TRBV7-9 and TRBJ2-3; the match to TRBD2 covers 11 bases. Germline V gene data show CDR1 as SEHNR and CDR2 as FQNEAQ (reference sequence). The CDR3 consists of 16 residues. J was trimmed by 2 bases and V by 5 bases; bases with no gene match: 6.

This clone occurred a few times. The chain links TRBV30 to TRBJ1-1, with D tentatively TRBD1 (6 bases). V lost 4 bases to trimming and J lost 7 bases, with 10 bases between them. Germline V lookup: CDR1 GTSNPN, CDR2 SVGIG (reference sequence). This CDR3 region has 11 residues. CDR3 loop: CAWTGGLEAFF. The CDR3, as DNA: TGTGCCTGGACCGGGGGGCTTGAAGCTTTCTTT.

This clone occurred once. The CDR3 reads CASSLITASGEQFF. The DNA for the CDR3 is TGTGCCAGCAGCTTGATTACGGCTAGCGGTGAGCAGTTCTTC. The chain carries TRBV5-5 and TRBJ2-1; 7 nucleotides line up with TRBD2. CDR3 length: 14 amino acids. Germline V CDR1 and CDR2: SGHKS, YYEKEE (reference sequence). The ends lost 1 base at V and 9 bases at J; junction bases unmatched: 7.

The CDR3: CASSPQGASTYEQYF. For the CDR3, the DNA is TGTGCCAGCAGCCCGCAGGGGGCGAGTACCTACGAGCAGTACTTC. The genes are TRBV2 and TRBJ2-7; 8 bases are a match to TRBD1. Per the germline V gene, CDR1 is SNHLY and CDR2 is FYNNEI. Trimming removed 6 bases from V and 2 bases from J; junction bases left unmatched: 9. The CDR3 extends over 15 amino acids.

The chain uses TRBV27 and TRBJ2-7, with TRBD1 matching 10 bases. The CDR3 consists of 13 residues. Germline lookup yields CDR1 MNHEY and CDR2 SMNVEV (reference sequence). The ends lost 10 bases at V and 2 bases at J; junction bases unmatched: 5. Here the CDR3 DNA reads TGTGCCACCGCGACAGGGGGCGCCTACGAGCAGTACTTC. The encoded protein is CATATGGAYEQYF.